The rows below give T cell receptor beta chains drawn from one sample of a study of identical twins. TCRdb passed the 5' RACE reads through MiXCR, listing each CDR3 protein once. The data hold about 200,000 distinct CDR3 sequences, with less than 10% observed a single time. What was sequenced was memory (CD45RO+) T cells sorted from blood. The receptors stem from a woman between 18 and 29 years old in good health. Each CDR3 is given with its conserved first and last residue. D genes are given only for firm matches. The size entry is marked missing in some rows and otherwise reads once, few, many or a size class.

V gene	clone size	J gene	D gene	CDR3 protein	CDR3 DNA
TRBV20-1	few	TRBJ1-1	NA	CSAGQVDLNTEAFF	TGCAGTGCTGGTCAGGTCGATTTGAACACTGAAGCTTTCTTT
TRBV11-2	few	TRBJ2-3	TRBD2	CASSFWQGGDTQYF	TGTGCCAGCAGCTTCTGGCAGGGAGGGGATACGCAGTATTTT
TRBV15	few	TRBJ2-3	NA	CATDGGTDTQYF	TGTGCCACTGACGGGGGCACAGATACGCAGTATTTT
TRBV7-6	few	TRBJ2-2	TRBD2	CASSLSLAGNTGELFF	TGTGCCAGCAGCTTAAGCCTAGCGGGAAACACCGGGGAGCTGTTTTTT
TRBV2	NA	TRBJ1-1	NA	CASSEGGAEAFF	TGTGCCAGCAGTGAAGGAGGAGCTGAAGCTTTCTTT
TRBV6-1	NA	TRBJ2-6	NA	CASTGRLSGANVLTF	TGTGCCAGCACCGGACGCCTCTCTGGGGCCAACGTCCTGACTTTC
TRBV5-1	NA	TRBJ2-5	NA	CASSASGDPQETQYF	TGCGCCAGCAGCGCCTCAGGGGACCCCCAAGAGACCCAGTACTTC
TRBV7-8	few	TRBJ2-3	NA	CASSLGQPDTQYF	TGTGCCAGCAGCTTAGGCCAGCCAGATACGCAGTATTTT
TRBV6-2/TRBV6-3	NA	TRBJ2-3	NA	CASSLSSSADTQYF	TGTGCCAGCAGCCTTAGCTCATCGGCAGATACGCAGTATTTT
TRBV5-4	few	TRBJ2-7	TRBD1	CASSLTGYSYEQYF	TGTGCCAGCAGCCTGACAGGGTATAGCTACGAGCAGTACTTC